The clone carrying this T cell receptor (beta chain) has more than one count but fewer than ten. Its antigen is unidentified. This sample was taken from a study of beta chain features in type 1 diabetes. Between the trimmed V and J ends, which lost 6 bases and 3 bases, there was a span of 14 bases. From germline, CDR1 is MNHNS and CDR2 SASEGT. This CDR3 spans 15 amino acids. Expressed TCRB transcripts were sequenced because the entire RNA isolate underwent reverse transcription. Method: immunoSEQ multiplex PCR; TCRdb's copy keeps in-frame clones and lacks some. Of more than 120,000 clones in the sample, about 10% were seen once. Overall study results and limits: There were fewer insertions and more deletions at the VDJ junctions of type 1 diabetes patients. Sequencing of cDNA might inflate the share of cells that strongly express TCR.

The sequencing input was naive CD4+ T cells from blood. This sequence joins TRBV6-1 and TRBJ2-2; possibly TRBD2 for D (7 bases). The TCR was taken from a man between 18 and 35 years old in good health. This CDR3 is CASRRPGGDTGELFF. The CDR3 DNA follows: TGTGCCAGCAGGAGACCGGGGGGCGACACCGGGGAGCTGTTTTTT.